These 18 T cell receptor beta chains share one sample of origin, sequenced in a study of identical twins. MiXCR, applied by TCRdb to the 5' RACE reads, yields one record per CDR3 protein. Found here are around 650,000 distinct CDR3 sequences, 7.1% of them singletons; the top ten hold about 1.6%. These data also formed part of another study, on yellow fever vaccine responses in identical twins.

Source material: PBMCs. The source of these receptors is a woman under 30 in good health.

A few counts support this clonotype. The genes are TRBV5-1 and TRBJ2-3; 12 bases agree with TRBD2. This CDR3 is 18 amino acids long. CDR1 and CDR2 (germline): SGHRS, YFSETQ. V was clipped by 0 bases and J by 5 bases; unmatched bases: 10. The CDR3 loop reads CASSLDRLAGAQQDTQYF. The CDR3 nucleotides read TGCGCCAGCAGCTTGGATCGACTAGCGGGGGCCCAGCAAGATACGCAGTATTTT.

The rearrangement joins TRBV20-1 to TRBJ2-3, with TRBD2 matching 12 bases. Germline CDR1 reads DFQATT; CDR2 reads SNEGSKA (reference sequence). The CDR3 is 16 amino acids. Trimming at V came to 6 bases and at J to 2 bases, leaving 9 bases not matched to a gene. CDR3 residues: CSAQKGLAGSTDTQYF. The CDR3, as DNA: TGCAGTGCCCAAAAGGGACTAGCGGGCTCCACAGATACGCAGTATTTT.

V usage is TRBV2 and J usage is TRBJ2-3, with no clear D. The germline V gene has CDR1 SNHLY and CDR2 FYNNEI. Trimming took 7 bases from V and 6 from J, leaving 11 bases between them. This CDR3 has 12 residues. The CDR3 loop is CASTEVGDTQYF. CDR3 nucleotides: TGTGCCAGCACCGAAGTAGGGGATACGCAGTATTTT.

This clonotype was counted ten times or more. The genes are TRBV5-1 and TRBJ2-1; D perhaps matches TRBD1 (6 bases). Germline assignment: CDR1 SGHRS and CDR2 YFSETQ. This CDR3 contains 15 residues. Trimming removed 7 bases at V and 0 bases at J, with 14 bases between. CDR3 amino acids: CASSTDSSSYNEQFF. DNA for the CDR3: TGCGCCAGCTCTACGGACAGCAGCTCCTACAATGAGCAGTTCTTC.

This clonotype has a count of ten or more. The chain joins TRBV5-1 to TRBJ2-7; D possibly uses TRBD1 or TRBD2 (5 bases each). Looked up from germline, CDR1 is SGHRS and CDR2 is YFSETQ. The CDR3 consists of 15 residues. V was clipped by 1 base and J by 1 base, with 12 bases between them. The CDR3 loop reads CASSLTGAQSYEQYF. The DNA for the CDR3 is TGCGCCAGCAGCTTGACCGGGGCTCAATCCTACGAGCAGTACTTC.

This clonotype was counted many times. This rearrangement joins TRBV25-1 to TRBJ2-3, with 7 bases that match TRBD2. This CDR3 spans 17 amino acids. Germline lookup yields CDR1 MGHDK and CDR2 SYGVNS. Trimming cost V 2 bases and J 0 bases; bases outside gene matches: 8. DNA of the CDR3: TGTGCCAGCAGTGAAGCCGGGGGGACTTCTAGCACAGATACGCAGTATTTT. It encodes CASSEAGGTSSTDTQYF.

Ten or more counts support this clonotype. J is TRBJ2-3 and V is TRBV7-9, with 7 bases lining up with TRBD2. The ends lost 6 bases at V and 2 bases at J; junction bases unmatched: 8. This CDR3 contains 15 residues. The germline V gene encodes CDR1 SEHNR and CDR2 FQNEAQ (reference sequence). The CDR3 sequence is CASSGRGHHTDTQYF. The CDR3 DNA is TGTGCCAGCAGTGGGAGGGGTCACCACACAGATACGCAGTATTTT.

The chain carries TRBV21-1 and TRBJ1-4; the table's D call, TRBD1, has no DNA check behind it. TRBV21-1 is shown as a pseudogene. The CDR3 length is 15 residues. The CDR3 DNA reads as TGTGCCAACAGCAAAGTTAGCAGGGGAAATGAAAAACTGTTTTTT. Encoded protein: CANSKVSRGNEKLFF.

The gene calls are TRBV10-3 and TRBJ1-6, with 8 bases matching TRBD1. CDR3 length: 13 residues. CDR1 is ENHRY, CDR2 SYGVKD, per germline. V was pared by 9 bases and J by 9 bases, with 7 bases of the junction left unmatched. Here the CDR3 reads CAISTGVSSPLHF. The CDR3 DNA sequence: TGTGCCATATCGACAGGGGTTAGTTCACCCCTCCACTTT.

This clonotype showed up many times. The chain employs TRBV9 and TRBJ2-5; tentative D call: TRBD1 (5 bases). Germline CDR1 reads SGDLS; CDR2 reads YYNGEE. V lost 2 bases to trimming and J lost 3 bases, with 14 bases between them. The length of the CDR3 is 15 residues. CDR3 bases: TGTGCCAGCAGCGTGTCAGGGTCCCAGGAAGAGACCCAGTACTTC. It encodes CASSVSGSQEETQYF.

There are many counts of this clonotype. The chain uses TRBV18 and TRBJ1-1; D possibly corresponds to TRBD1 (5 bases). The CDR3 spans 13 residues. Germline CDR1 reads KGHSH; CDR2 reads LQKENI. V was trimmed by 3 bases and J by 5 bases, leaving 10 bases between them. Here the CDR3 reads CASSPRERTEAFF. CDR3 bases: TGTGCCAGCTCACCCAGGGAGAGGACTGAAGCTTTCTTT.

This clonotype has more than one count but fewer than ten. J is TRBJ2-6 and V is TRBV7-6; D not resolved. The CDR3 runs 16 residues. The V gene's germline CDR1 is SGHVS and CDR2 FNYEAQ. V lost 5 bases to trimming and J lost 0 bases, with 11 bases between them. The CDR3 is CASSPKPNSGANVLTF. CDR3 bases: TGTGCCAGCAGCCCAAAACCAAACTCTGGGGCCAACGTCCTGACTTTC. Using reference TRBV7-6 and TRBJ2-6 for the parts outside the CDR3, the full variable domain is GAGVSQSPRYKVTKRGQDVALRCDPISGHVSLYWYRQALGQGPEFLTYFNYEAQQDKSGLPNDRFSAERPEGSISTLTIQRTEQRDSAMYRCASSPKPNSGANVLTFGAGSRLTVL.

The table lists this clonotype with a few counts. This chain joins TRBV10-3 and TRBJ2-2, with no clear D. Trimming stripped 3 bases from V and 7 bases from J, with 18 bases between. Per the germline V gene, CDR1 is ENHRY and CDR2 is SYGVKD. The CDR3 is 16 amino acids. The CDR3 loop is CAISDPGLQLGGELFF. The CDR3 DNA is TGTGCCATCAGTGATCCCGGCCTGCAGTTAGGCGGGGAGCTGTTTTTT.

The V gene is TRBV7-9, the J gene TRBJ2-5; no reliable D call. CDR1 is SEHNR and CDR2 is FQNEAQ in the germline V gene (reference sequence). CDR3 length: 12 residues. V lost 7 bases and J 2 bases, leaving 8 bases between the germline ends. CDR3 residues: CASTRTQETQYF. The DNA of the CDR3 is TGTGCCAGCACCCGAACGCAAGAGACCCAGTACTTC.

Many counts were recorded for this clonotype. The genes are TRBV4-1 and TRBJ2-5; TRBD2 is a possible D gene (6 bases). V was pared by 0 bases and J by 0 bases, with 23 bases between. The CDR3 extends over 20 amino acids. The germline V gene has CDR1 MGHRA and CDR2 YSYEKL. The CDR3 DNA reads as TGCGCCAGCAGCCAAGATCAATTAATGGGGGGTTCGGGTAACCAAGAGACCCAGTACTTC. Residues: CASSQDQLMGGSGNQETQYF.

This clonotype showed up many times. This sequence joins TRBV5-1 and TRBJ2-1; perhaps TRBD2 as D (6 bases). The CDR3 length is 14 residues. The germline CDR1 and CDR2 sequences are SGHRS and YFSETQ. Trimming took 6 bases from V and 7 from J, leaving 17 bases between them. CDR3 residues: CASIRDSLGNEQFF. The DNA of the CDR3 is TGCGCCAGCATCCGGGACTCCCTTGGGAATGAGCAGTTCTTC. The whole variable domain, remainder taken from reference TRBV5-1 and TRBJ2-1, is KAGVTQTPRYLIKTRGQQVTLSCSPISGHRSVSWYQQTPGQGLQFLFEYFSETQRNKGNFPGRFSGRQFSNSRSEMNVSTLELGDSALYLCASIRDSLGNEQFFGPGTRLTVL.

This clonotype was seen repeatedly, ten times or more. CDR3 in amino acids: CASSEGGAGYNEQFF. The CDR3 DNA reads as TGCGCCAGCAGTGAAGGGGGGGCCGGCTACAATGAGCAGTTCTTC. This chain uses TRBV10-1 with TRBJ2-1; possibly TRBD2 for D (7 bases). The CDR3 has 15 residues. Germline CDR1 reads WNHNN; CDR2 reads SYGVQD (reference sequence). V gave up 3 bases and J gave up 3 bases, with 12 bases separating them.

At least ten counts were recorded for this clonotype. The genes are TRBV14 and TRBJ1-2, with TRBD1 identical over 8 bases. This CDR3 has 16 amino acids. Germline CDR1 reads SGHDN; CDR2 reads FVKESK. The junction had 8 bases not matched to a gene; V was cut back by 1 base and J by 4 bases. CDR3: CASSQAFHRGVYGYTF. As DNA, the CDR3 is TGTGCCAGCAGCCAAGCGTTTCACAGGGGGGTCTATGGCTACACCTTC. The whole variable domain, filled in from reference TRBV14 and TRBJ1-2, reads EAGVTQFPSHSVIEKGQTVTLRCDPISGHDNLYWYRRVMGKEIKFLLHFVKESKQDESGMPNNRFLAERTGGTYSTLKVQPAELEDSGVYFCASSQAFHRGVYGYTFGSGTRLTVV.